These T cell receptor beta chains were read from a single sample in a study of blood T cell repertoires in COVID-19. Repertoires were generated with immunoSEQ multiplex PCR, while TCRdb's copy carries only in-frame clones and drops some. Of roughly 110,000 clones in the sample, about four fifths were seen once. The sequenced sample was peripheral blood. The receptor source for this set is a man between 65 and 85 years old with acute or convalescent COVID-19. The CDR3 runs from the conserved cysteine through the conserved F or W. Fields, in order: V gene, clone size, J gene, D gene, CDR3 DNA, CDR3 protein. D genes are given only for firm matches. Clone size is shown for a subset of rows, as once, few, many or a class of expanded clone.

V gene: TRBV7-2
clone size: .
J gene: TRBJ1-6
D gene: .
CDR3 DNA: TGTGCCAGCAGCTCCCGGGGTGATAGCTCCTATAATTCACCCCTCCACTTT
CDR3 protein: CASSSRGDSSYNSPLHF

V gene: TRBV4-3
clone size: few
J gene: TRBJ1-5
D gene: .
CDR3 DNA: TGCGCCAGCAGCCCGAGCCCCAATCAGCCCCAGCATTTT
CDR3 protein: CASSPSPNQPQHF

V gene: TRBV2
clone size: .
J gene: TRBJ1-2
D gene: .
CDR3 DNA: TGTGCCAGCAGGGGGACTGGCCCTTTCTATGGCTACACCTTC
CDR3 protein: CASRGTGPFYGYTF

V gene: TRBV19
clone size: .
J gene: TRBJ1-2
D gene: .
CDR3 DNA: TGTGCCAGTACTAAGAGGGAGTATGGCTACACCTTC
CDR3 protein: CASTKREYGYTF

V gene: TRBV7-8
clone size: .
J gene: TRBJ1-1
D gene: TRBD1
CDR3 DNA: TGTGCCAGCAGCTTATGGTCCCGGAGGGGGCCAGAGGGCACTGAAGCTTTCTTT
CDR3 protein: CASSLWSRRGPEGTEAFF

V gene: TRBV7-8
clone size: .
J gene: TRBJ2-1
D gene: TRBD1
CDR3 DNA: TGTGCCAGCAGCGAAGCCGGGACAGGAAGCCCTGAGCAGTTCTTC
CDR3 protein: CASSEAGTGSPEQFF

V gene: TRBV6-5
clone size: .
J gene: TRBJ2-7
D gene: .
CDR3 DNA: TGTGCCAGCAGCTCGAGTATTGCGGAACCCTACGAGCAGTACTTC
CDR3 protein: CASSSSIAEPYEQYF

V gene: TRBV19
clone size: .
J gene: TRBJ1-5
D gene: .
CDR3 DNA: TGTGCCAGTAGTACCTTCTCCCCCGGGAGATATCAGCCCCAGCATTTT
CDR3 protein: CASSTFSPGRYQPQHF

V gene: TRBV9
clone size: .
J gene: TRBJ1-6
D gene: .
CDR3 DNA: TGTGCCAGCAGCCTCGAGGTGGGACTGGATTCACCCCTCCACTTT
CDR3 protein: CASSLEVGLDSPLHF

V gene: TRBV2
clone size: .
J gene: TRBJ1-4
D gene: TRBD1
CDR3 DNA: TGTGCCAGCAGTGGGACAGGGGTGGTTAATGAAAAACTGTTTTTT
CDR3 protein: CASSGTGVVNEKLFF

V gene: TRBV7-3
clone size: few
J gene: TRBJ2-1
D gene: TRBD2
CDR3 DNA: TGTGCCAGCAGCATCCAGGGGACTAGGGGGATCAATGAGCAGTTCTTC
CDR3 protein: CASSIQGTRGINEQFF

V gene: TRBV18
clone size: .
J gene: TRBJ2-5
D gene: TRBD2
CDR3 DNA: TGTGCCAGCTCAGAACCGGGACTAGGTCAAGAGACCCAGTACTTC
CDR3 protein: CASSEPGLGQETQYF

V gene: TRBV5-5
clone size: .
J gene: TRBJ1-5
D gene: .
CDR3 DNA: TGTGCCAGCAGCTTTGACTGGAATCAGCCCCAGCATTTT
CDR3 protein: CASSFDWNQPQHF

V gene: TRBV20-1
clone size: .
J gene: TRBJ2-5
D gene: TRBD2
CDR3 DNA: TGCAGTGCTAGTAGCGGGGGGGCAGGTTGGGAGACCCAGTACTTC
CDR3 protein: CSASSGGAGWETQYF

V gene: TRBV7-9
clone size: .
J gene: TRBJ2-7
D gene: .
CDR3 DNA: TGTGCCAGCAGCGCTCTCCAGGGGTACGAGCAGTACTTC
CDR3 protein: CASSALQGYEQYF

V gene: TRBV5-1
clone size: .
J gene: TRBJ2-3
D gene: .
CDR3 DNA: TGCGCCAGCAGCTTGCGGGGGGCGATTGGCACAGATACGCAGTATTTT
CDR3 protein: CASSLRGAIGTDTQYF

V gene: TRBV3-1/TRBV3-2
clone size: many
J gene: TRBJ1-2
D gene: TRBD1
CDR3 DNA: TGTGCCAGCAGCCAAGAGGACAGGGTCAGTGGCTACACCTTC
CDR3 protein: CASSQEDRVSGYTF

V gene: TRBV12-3/TRBV12-4
clone size: .
J gene: TRBJ1-1
D gene: .
CDR3 DNA: TGTGCCAGCAGTCCCAGGGAGGTGACTGAAGCTTTCTTT
CDR3 protein: CASSPREVTEAFF

V gene: TRBV6-1
clone size: few
J gene: TRBJ1-2
D gene: TRBD1
CDR3 DNA: TGTGCCAGCAGGGAAGCCGGGACAGCCTATGGCTACACCTTC
CDR3 protein: CASREAGTAYGYTF

V gene: TRBV12-3/TRBV12-4
clone size: once
J gene: TRBJ2-3
D gene: TRBD2
CDR3 DNA: TGTGCCAGCAGCCGACTAGCGTCAGATACGCAGTATTTT
CDR3 protein: CASSRLASDTQYF

V gene: TRBV10-3
clone size: .
J gene: TRBJ1-4
D gene: TRBD1
CDR3 DNA: TGTGCCATCAGTGAGGGTTCGGGACAGGTGTTTTTT
CDR3 protein: CAISEGSGQVFF

V gene: TRBV6-5
clone size: .
J gene: TRBJ1-4
D gene: TRBD1
CDR3 DNA: TGTGCCAGCAGTTACTCCGGGACAGGGAATGAAAAACTGTTTTTT
CDR3 protein: CASSYSGTGNEKLFF

V gene: TRBV3-1/TRBV3-2
clone size: .
J gene: TRBJ2-7
D gene: TRBD1
CDR3 DNA: TGTGCCAGCAGCCATGGCCCGACAGGGGCCTACGAGCAGTACTTC
CDR3 protein: CASSHGPTGAYEQYF

V gene: TRBV11-2
clone size: .
J gene: TRBJ2-1
D gene: TRBD2
CDR3 DNA: TGTGCCAGCAGCCCCAGCGGGGGGGGTTACAATGAGCAGTTCTTC
CDR3 protein: CASSPSGGGYNEQFF

V gene: TRBV18
clone size: once
J gene: TRBJ2-3
D gene: .
CDR3 DNA: TGTGCCAGCTCACCACCAGCCGCAGATACGCAGTATTTT
CDR3 protein: CASSPPAADTQYF

V gene: TRBV19
clone size: .
J gene: TRBJ2-7
D gene: TRBD1
CDR3 DNA: TGTGCCAGTAGTATAGGGGGACAGGGAGTCACCTACGAGCAGTACTTC
CDR3 protein: CASSIGGQGVTYEQYF

V gene: TRBV6-5
clone size: once
J gene: TRBJ2-7
D gene: .
CDR3 DNA: TGTGCCAGCAACCGCAGGGGTAGCGACGAGCAGTACTTC
CDR3 protein: CASNRRGSDEQYF

V gene: TRBV7-3
clone size: .
J gene: TRBJ2-7
D gene: .
CDR3 DNA: TGTGCCAGCAGCTCCGGGGACGAGCAGTACTTC
CDR3 protein: CASSSGDEQYF

V gene: TRBV29-1
clone size: once
J gene: TRBJ2-5
D gene: TRBD2
CDR3 DNA: TGCAGCGCCACGACTAGCGGGGGAGGAGAGACCCAGTACTTC
CDR3 protein: CSATTSGGGETQYF

V gene: TRBV18
clone size: .
J gene: TRBJ1-1
D gene: .
CDR3 DNA: TGTGCCAGCTCGCAGGGGTCTTCTATGAACACTGAAGCTTTCTTT
CDR3 protein: CASSQGSSMNTEAFF

V gene: TRBV7-9
clone size: .
J gene: TRBJ1-3
D gene: .
CDR3 DNA: TGTGCCAGCAGCGCACTGGGACTGGGAAACACCATATATTTT
CDR3 protein: CASSALGLGNTIYF

V gene: TRBV10-3
clone size: .
J gene: TRBJ1-1
D gene: .
CDR3 DNA: TGTGCCATCAGACTGACAGACACCAACACTGAAGCTTTCTTT
CDR3 protein: CAIRLTDTNTEAFF

V gene: TRBV5-1
clone size: once
J gene: TRBJ2-5
D gene: .
CDR3 DNA: TGCGCCAGCAGCTCGGATGGGGGGATAGGGGAGACCCAGTACTTC
CDR3 protein: CASSSDGGIGETQYF

V gene: TRBV3-1/TRBV3-2
clone size: .
J gene: TRBJ1-2
D gene: .
CDR3 DNA: TGTGCCAGCAGCCAGGGGGCGGAGGGCTACACCTTC
CDR3 protein: CASSQGAEGYTF

V gene: TRBV18
clone size: .
J gene: TRBJ2-5
D gene: TRBD1
CDR3 DNA: TGTGCCAGCTCACCCCGGACAGGCCTCCAAGAGACCCAGTACTTC
CDR3 protein: CASSPRTGLQETQYF

V gene: TRBV11-2
clone size: .
J gene: TRBJ2-1
D gene: TRBD2
CDR3 DNA: TGTGCCAGCAGCACCGGACTAGCGGGGGGGGAGTTCTTC
CDR3 protein: CASSTGLAGGEFF

V gene: TRBV3-1/TRBV3-2
clone size: .
J gene: TRBJ2-7
D gene: .
CDR3 DNA: TGTGCCAGCAGCCCCAGACAGGTCTCCTACGAGCAGTACTTC
CDR3 protein: CASSPRQVSYEQYF

V gene: TRBV11-3
clone size: .
J gene: TRBJ2-2
D gene: TRBD2
CDR3 DNA: TGTGCCAGCAGCCCCGGCGGACTAGCGGACCACACCGGGGAGCTGTTTTTT
CDR3 protein: CASSPGGLADHTGELFF

V gene: TRBV19
clone size: .
J gene: TRBJ1-4
D gene: TRBD1
CDR3 DNA: TGTGCCAGTAGTCCACAGGGGCTGGAGTACGAAAAACTGTTTTTT
CDR3 protein: CASSPQGLEYEKLFF

V gene: TRBV19
clone size: .
J gene: TRBJ1-2
D gene: TRBD1
CDR3 DNA: TGTGCCAGTAGTATAAGCGGACAGGGGGTCAACTATGGCTACACCTTC
CDR3 protein: CASSISGQGVNYGYTF

V gene: TRBV3-1/TRBV3-2
clone size: .
J gene: TRBJ2-1
D gene: .
CDR3 DNA: TGTGCCAGCAGCCAAGCGGGGGTCCGTCTCGATGAGCAGTTCTTC
CDR3 protein: CASSQAGVRLDEQFF

V gene: TRBV5-1
clone size: .
J gene: TRBJ2-3
D gene: TRBD2
CDR3 DNA: TGCGCCAGCAGACTAGCGGGGGACCGCACAGATACGCAGTATTTT
CDR3 protein: CASRLAGDRTDTQYF

V gene: TRBV15
clone size: .
J gene: TRBJ1-4
D gene: .
CDR3 DNA: TGTGCCACCAGCAGAGATGGAACAGGTGGTGGTGAAAAACTGTTTTTT
CDR3 protein: CATSRDGTGGGEKLFF

V gene: TRBV7-9
clone size: .
J gene: TRBJ1-2
D gene: .
CDR3 DNA: TGTGCCAGCAGCCCATACGGGGGGATCAACTATGGCTACACCTTC
CDR3 protein: CASSPYGGINYGYTF

V gene: TRBV25-1
clone size: .
J gene: TRBJ1-4
D gene: TRBD1
CDR3 DNA: TGTGCCAGCAGTGATCTGAGGGGGCCTAATGAAAAACTGTTTTTT
CDR3 protein: CASSDLRGPNEKLFF

V gene: TRBV9
clone size: .
J gene: TRBJ1-4
D gene: .
CDR3 DNA: TGTGCCAGCAGCGTAGAACAGATCCCCAATGAAAAACTGTTTTTT
CDR3 protein: CASSVEQIPNEKLFF

V gene: TRBV10-2
clone size: .
J gene: TRBJ1-2
D gene: .
CDR3 DNA: TGCGCCAGCAGTGAGTCGAACAGGGTTTATGGCTACACCTTC
CDR3 protein: CASSESNRVYGYTF

V gene: TRBV6-4
clone size: .
J gene: TRBJ1-1
D gene: .
CDR3 DNA: TGTGCCAGCAGTGTCGACGGACTCGGTGAAGCTTTCTTT
CDR3 protein: CASSVDGLGEAFF

V gene: TRBV29-1
clone size: .
J gene: TRBJ1-6
D gene: .
CDR3 DNA: TGCAGCGTCAGGGTCGGAAGAGATTCACCCCTCCACTTT
CDR3 protein: CSVRVGRDSPLHF

V gene: TRBV12-3/TRBV12-4
clone size: once
J gene: TRBJ1-5
D gene: .
CDR3 DNA: TGTGCCAGTAAAAGGGGTGACCAGCCCCAGCATTTT
CDR3 protein: CASKRGDQPQHF

V gene: TRBV5-1
clone size: .
J gene: TRBJ2-7
D gene: TRBD1
CDR3 DNA: TGCGCCAGCAGCTTGACGGGGGACAGGGAATACGAGCAGTACTTC
CDR3 protein: CASSLTGDREYEQYF

V gene: TRBV7-2
clone size: .
J gene: TRBJ2-2
D gene: TRBD1
CDR3 DNA: TGTGCCAGCAACCGACAGGGGAGCACCGGGGAGCTGTTTTTT
CDR3 protein: CASNRQGSTGELFF

V gene: TRBV24-1
clone size: once
J gene: TRBJ2-6
D gene: TRBD2
CDR3 DNA: TGTGCCACCAGTTCGGGGGGGGCTGGGGCCAACGTCCTGACTTTC
CDR3 protein: CATSSGGAGANVLTF

V gene: TRBV2
clone size: .
J gene: TRBJ1-2
D gene: TRBD1
CDR3 DNA: TGTGCCAGCAGTGAATTGACTTTGGGGACAGGGGATGGCTACACCTTC
CDR3 protein: CASSELTLGTGDGYTF

V gene: TRBV18
clone size: .
J gene: TRBJ2-1
D gene: .
CDR3 DNA: TGTGCCAGCTCAGCGCAGGGAAAAGACTACAATGAGCAGTTCTTC
CDR3 protein: CASSAQGKDYNEQFF

V gene: TRBV29-1
clone size: .
J gene: TRBJ2-7
D gene: .
CDR3 DNA: TGCAGCGTTGAAACAGGAGAGCAGTACTTC
CDR3 protein: CSVETGEQYF

V gene: TRBV5-4
clone size: .
J gene: TRBJ2-7
D gene: TRBD1
CDR3 DNA: TGTGCCAGCAGCCCGCCCGGGACAGATTACTACGAGCAGTACTTC
CDR3 protein: CASSPPGTDYYEQYF

V gene: TRBV25-1
clone size: few
J gene: TRBJ1-1
D gene: .
CDR3 DNA: TGTGCCAGCAGGTCACAGGGCATGAACACTGAAGCTTTCTTT
CDR3 protein: CASRSQGMNTEAFF

V gene: TRBV3-1/TRBV3-2
clone size: .
J gene: TRBJ2-1
D gene: TRBD2
CDR3 DNA: TGTGCCAGCAGCCAAGGGCGAGGGAGCGGGGGATCCTACAATGAGCAGTTCTTC
CDR3 protein: CASSQGRGSGGSYNEQFF

V gene: TRBV18
clone size: once
J gene: TRBJ1-1
D gene: TRBD1
CDR3 DNA: TGTGCCAGCTCACCAGTATTACAGGGGGCTGGAACTGAAGCTTTCTTT
CDR3 protein: CASSPVLQGAGTEAFF